The T cell receptor beta chain described here comes from a study of a mutant IDH1 vaccine in newly diagnosed glioma. The overall study: Treated individuals were about 60% male and approximately 38% female, averaging about 37 years of age. Before enrollment, patients got radiotherapy alone, temozolomide alone, or mostly the combination.

Clones were sequenced by immunoSEQ multiplex PCR, and TCRdb holds only the in-frame ones, with some missing. The sample lists about 32,000 clones, 78% seen once, with around 25% in the top ten. Time point in this sample: week 11, during vaccination. Each vaccine dose was 300 ug of mutant IDH1 20-mer peptide, with topical imiquimod. Broader study findings: Pseudoprogression appears to have had no connection to changes in top peripheral T cell clonotypes. Patients mounted vaccine-induced immune responses in just over 90% of cases.

As to this clone: Its specificity is not known.

This specimen consisted of PBMCs, obtained from a glioma patient whose treatment included an IDH1 peptide vaccine. This clonotype was obtained from a man aged 25 to 45 with glioma.

The CDR3, as DNA: TGTGCCAGCAGTTACGGGGGGGCCGGTAGAACCTACGAGCAGTACTTC. Residues: CASSYGGAGRTYEQYF. The chain recombines TRBV6-8 with TRBJ2-7; a weak D match, TRBD2 (7 bases). The length of the CDR3 is 16 residues. V dropped 2 bases and J dropped 2 bases, with 16 bases sitting between them. Germline CDR1 reads MNHGY; CDR2 reads SAAAGT.